The present entry profiles one T cell receptor (beta chain) with its context. The clone's antigen remains unknown. A read error may produce the germline difference seen at one junction end. The cohort consisted of hundreds of healthy bone marrow donors. Cohort members were all nominally healthy when sampled, although unrecorded immune exposures were likely present. The donor was CMV seronegative and belonged to the group of over 350 seronegative cohort members. A peripheral blood sample was collected from each donor, and TCR beta sequencing was performed on peripheral blood mononuclear cells. The Qiagen DNeasy Blood Extraction Kit was used to extract genomic DNA from the blood cell samples. This sample stems from a study of cytomegalovirus exposure and HLA in healthy donors (dated by TCRdb to the late 2010s). Notes on the research overall: An earlier analysis of several hundred of the donors reported 276 Gb of sequence data and some 110 million unique TCR beta sequences obtained from about 179 million T cells. About 280 gigabases of sequencing data and around 80 million unique TCR sequences made up an early release that covered approximately 700 HLA-typed donors. The T cell repertoires of 666 subjects were profiled by immunosequencing and related to cytomegalovirus serostatus. To predict cytomegalovirus infection status, the study brought together high-throughput TCR immunosequencing, statistical association of individual TCRs with disease status, and machine learning. A later analysis re-examined previously published TCR beta repertoires from roughly 720 donors and added high-resolution HLA genotyping to investigate patterns of TCR occurrence. Among the approximately 420 genotyped donors, around 81% belonged to the genetic ancestry cluster associated with self-reported Caucasian donors. To decide whether each TCR beta V gene segment behaved as functional or pseudogenic, an earlier analysis of some 600 of the donors relied on high-throughput TCR beta sequencing. HLA typing included class I and class II loci at four-digit resolution. About 5 DR-DQ haplotypes were handled as single units for association and clustering, since linkage in the cohort was strong. Typing coverage varied by locus: roughly 629-640 donors for A, B, C, DRB1 and DQB1; roughly 500 for DQA1; around 570 for DPA1; around 490 for DPB1. A separate validation cohort of roughly 120 different subjects was used in addition to the 666-subject first cohort. The study aimed to test whether cataloging public T cell receptors could reveal signatures of past pathogen exposure. Across around 400 genotyped donors of the cohort, an average of approximately 240,000 unique TCR beta nucleotide sequences per donor were sequenced, and roughly 20% of those sequences were non-productive. Every discovery cohort repertoire had been produced on one sequencing platform. Genome-wide SNP genotypes for about 65% of the 666 donors were used in a later genetic analysis, which treated that subset as a discovery cohort. Donor age, sex, ethnicity and CMV serostatus were compiled together with the repertoire data. In the later analysis, no new phenotypic data were used to find candidate immune exposures; instead, reliance was placed on TCR beta sequences and their occurrence across donors. Findings and caveats that apply to the study as a whole: When HLA alleles, especially DR and DQ, strongly co-occurred, attributing TCR associations to individual alleles was difficult. While some public TCRs were present in many individuals, most TCR sequences turned up only very rarely across donors. A few of the identified cytomegalovirus-associated TCR beta chains were confirmed in vitro to be specific for cytomegalovirus antigens. In this cohort, only TCR beta chains were sequenced, and detectable features were limited by the absence of alpha or paired-chain data. The earlier analysis of 587 of the donors excluded about 16 rarely observed V segments, including chromosome 9 orphons, because counts were too low. Some IMGT-functional V segments, including TRBV6-2 and TRBV6-3, could not be told apart with the 87-base-pair reads, so those segments were excluded. Because HLA typing was missing for some donors at each locus, association tests included only the typed subset. In a later analysis, most CMV-associated TCR beta chains were found to appear HLA-restricted, with HLA associations seemingly driven largely by CMV exposure. A further reported finding was that TCR beta sequences accurately predicted the HLA-A and HLA-B alleles for most subjects in the first cohort. For the cohort, immune exposure information was limited to CMV serostatus. In a later analysis, the rate of TCR association differed among HLA loci, with DRB1 alleles having the most associated TCRs and HLA-C alleles having the fewest. Cytomegalovirus status was reported to be diagnosed by the classifier with high specificity and sensitivity in both the original and validation cohorts. Broadly in line with IMGT annotations, most TCR beta V segments showed up in productive rearrangements about 90% or about 30% of the time in an earlier analysis of roughly 590 of the donors. In a later analysis, HLA-associated TCR beta chains showed more clonal expansion and lower generation probabilities than non-associated chains that were equally common. Specific HLA alleles were associated with over 15,000 TCR beta sequences at a false discovery rate of 0.05 in a later analysis. The sequencing pipeline was judged likely to have produced a cluster of highly shared sequence variants as a technical artifact. In the study, about 150 TCR beta chains were listed as associated with cytomegalovirus. A later analysis reported that several top co-occurrence clusters appeared linked to parvovirus B19, influenza, CMV and Epstein-Barr virus. According to the authors, the approach could potentially be generalized to other disease states and immunological phenotypes. In a later genetic analysis, a missense DCLRE1C variant was associated with V-gene and J-gene trimming of TCR beta chains, and the association was replicated in an independent cohort. According to a later genetic analysis, donors in an Asian-associated ancestry cluster had fewer N-insertions in productive TCRs than the roughly 660-donor mean. The presence/absence analyses assumed that sequencing depth was roughly uniform across donors, and that assumption may not be true. Linkage disequilibrium might explain the correlated functional status among segregating V segments, but an unknown experimental factor could not be excluded.

Preparation of the library involved the immunoSEQ multiplex PCR assay. A mixture of 60 forward primers for TCR Vbeta segments and 13 reverse primers for TCR Jbeta segments was used in the multiplex PCR. Amplification of the CDR3 region of rearranged TCR beta genes was performed with a multiplex PCR assay on genomic DNA. On the Illumina HiSeq System, the amplified TCR beta libraries were sequenced as 87-base-pair reads. On the authors' methods: Across the 670 or so repertoires, a later analysis counted 80 million or so unique TCR beta chains, around 10 million of which were shared by at least two donors. To remove PCR and sequencing errors, raw reads were error-corrected and collapsed into unique sequences using a nearest-neighbor algorithm that merged closely related sequences. To assign V, D and J gene segments, CDR3 sequences were aligned to IMGT reference sequences. For a sequence to be retained, at least a six-nucleotide match to both a V gene segment and a J gene segment was required. Rearrangements were called productive when the CDR3 lacked stop codons and stayed in frame with V and J; all others were non-productive. Following IMGT convention, CDR3 was defined as the stretch from the second conserved V-encoded cysteine up to the conserved J-encoded phenylalanine. Sequences without an unambiguous match to a single V gene segment were excluded from the earlier analysis of 500 to 700 of the donors. In an earlier analysis of more than 500 of the donors, a V segment was called functional when productive rearrangements were above 56.7%, and segregating when the standard deviation between donors exceeded 5%. To diagnose cytomegalovirus status from the catalog of TCR beta chain sequences, a statistical classification framework was built. In a later analysis, V and J genes were assigned by comparing TCR nucleotide sequences against IMGT/GENE-DB human TR gene sequences. In a later analysis, CDR3 sequences and most-parsimonious VDJ recombination scenarios were assigned using the TCRdist pipeline. In a later analysis, every TCR beta chain was defined by the combination of its CDR3 amino acid sequence and its V-gene family, and reads without a unique V-gene family were dropped. In a later analysis, fewer than 600 highly shared, low-generation-probability nucleotide sequences were removed to address suspected cross-contamination and a sequencing artifact. A later analysis calculated a clonal expansion index for each public chain from normalized within-repertoire ranks of inferred template counts. In a later analysis, generation probabilities were computed with a VDJ recombination model fitted to out-of-frame rearrangements, and the resulting probabilities were checked against IGoR. Hypergeometric tests were used in a later analysis to score TCR-TCR, TCR-HLA and TCR-CMV co-occurrence, with a repertoire-size bias correction applied to the TCR pairs. In a later analysis, false discovery rates were estimated by permuting HLA or CMV assignments 20 times. In a later analysis, co-occurring TCRs were grouped using DBSCAN, and TCRdist sequence similarity was added for clustering within HLA-allele-positive subsets. For co-occurrence clustering, repertoires with fewer than 30,000 or more than 120,000 public chains were excluded, along with four to six repertoires with anomalous nucleotide sharing. TCRdb took this table from immuneACCESS and kept in-frame rearrangements with V and J called. Such tables lack part of the clones; where checked against another copy, unresolved V genes explain under half of the gap, and the rest is unexplained. V and J calls and clone size are as listed in that table; D and trimming were resolved from the DNA. Recorded for this sample are roughly 160,000 clones; 65% to 85% of them occurred a single time. Together, the top ten hold less than 3% of the sample.

The CDR3 numbers 15 residues from cysteine through phenylalanine. Only the CDR3 part of the read is kept: 45 bases, read in frame from the first base. Based on the germline V gene (reference sequence), the CDR1 and CDR2 sequences are PRHDT and FYEKMQ. The sequenced sample was PBMCs. Here the chain combines TRBV13 and TRBJ2-5, with 9 junctional bases fitting TRBD1. This sequence originates from a male donor in good health and CMV-seronegative. This receptor has the CDR3 CASTLTRDRVETQYF. The DNA is as follows: TGTGCCAGCACCTTAACCCGGGACAGGGTGGAGACCCAGTACTTC.